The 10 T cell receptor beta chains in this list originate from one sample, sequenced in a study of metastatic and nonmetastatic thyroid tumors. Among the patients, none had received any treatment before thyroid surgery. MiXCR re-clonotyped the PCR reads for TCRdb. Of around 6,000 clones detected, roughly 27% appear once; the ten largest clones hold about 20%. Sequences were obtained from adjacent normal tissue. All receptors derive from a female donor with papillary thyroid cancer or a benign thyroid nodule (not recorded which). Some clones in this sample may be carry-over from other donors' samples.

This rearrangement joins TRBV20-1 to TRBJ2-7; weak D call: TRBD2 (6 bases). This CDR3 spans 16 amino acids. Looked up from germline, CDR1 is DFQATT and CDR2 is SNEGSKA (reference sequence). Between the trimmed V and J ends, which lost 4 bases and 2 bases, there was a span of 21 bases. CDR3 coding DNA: TGCAGTGCTAAATCACCTCCGCCTAGCGATACCTACGAGCAGTACTTC. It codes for CSAKSPPPSDTYEQYF.

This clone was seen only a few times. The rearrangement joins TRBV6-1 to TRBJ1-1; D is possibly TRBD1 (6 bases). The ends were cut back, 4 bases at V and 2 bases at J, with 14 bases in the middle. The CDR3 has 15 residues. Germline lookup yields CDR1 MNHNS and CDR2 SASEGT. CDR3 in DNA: TGTGCCAGCAGTGCCCGACAGGAATTAAACACTGAAGCTTTCTTT. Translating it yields CASSARQELNTEAFF.

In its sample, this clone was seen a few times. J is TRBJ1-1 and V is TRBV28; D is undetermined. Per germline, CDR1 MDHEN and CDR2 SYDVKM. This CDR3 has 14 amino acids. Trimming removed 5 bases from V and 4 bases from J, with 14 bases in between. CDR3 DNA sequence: TGTGCCAGCAGTCCGTACAACAGTCTCACTGAAGCTTTCTTT. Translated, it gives CASSPYNSLTEAFF.

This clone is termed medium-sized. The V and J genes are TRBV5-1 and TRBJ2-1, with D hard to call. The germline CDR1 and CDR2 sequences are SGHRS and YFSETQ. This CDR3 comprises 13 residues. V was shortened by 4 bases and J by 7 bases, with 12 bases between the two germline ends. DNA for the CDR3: TGCGCCAGCAGCATCGATAACGATAATGAGCAGTTCTTC. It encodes CASSIDNDNEQFF.

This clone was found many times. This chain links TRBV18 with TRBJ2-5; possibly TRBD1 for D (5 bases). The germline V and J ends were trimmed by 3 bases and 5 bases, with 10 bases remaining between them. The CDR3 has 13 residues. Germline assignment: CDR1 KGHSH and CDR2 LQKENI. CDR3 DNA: TGTGCCAGCTCACCGGGCAACAGGGAGACCCAGTACTTC. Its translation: CASSPGNRETQYF.

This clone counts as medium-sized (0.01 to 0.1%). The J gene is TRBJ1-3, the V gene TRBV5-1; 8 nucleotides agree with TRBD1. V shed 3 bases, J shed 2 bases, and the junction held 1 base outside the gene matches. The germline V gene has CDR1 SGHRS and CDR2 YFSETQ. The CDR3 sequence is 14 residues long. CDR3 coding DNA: TGCGCCAGCAGCTCGGACAGGGCTGGAAACACCATATATTTT. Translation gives CASSSDRAGNTIYF.

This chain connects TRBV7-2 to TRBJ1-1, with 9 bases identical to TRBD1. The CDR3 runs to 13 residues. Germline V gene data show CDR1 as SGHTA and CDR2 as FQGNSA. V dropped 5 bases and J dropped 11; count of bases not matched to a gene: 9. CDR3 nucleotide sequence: TGTGCCAGCAGCGTCGGGACAGGGTGGGGGGCTTTCTTT. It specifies CASSVGTGWGAFF.

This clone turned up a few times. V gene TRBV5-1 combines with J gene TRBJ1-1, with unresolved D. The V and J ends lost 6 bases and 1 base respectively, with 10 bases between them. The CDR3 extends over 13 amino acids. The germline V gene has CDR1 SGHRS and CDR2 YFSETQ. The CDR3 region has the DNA TGCGCCAGCAAGTGGATGGGGAACACTGAAGCTTTCTTT. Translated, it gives CASKWMGNTEAFF.

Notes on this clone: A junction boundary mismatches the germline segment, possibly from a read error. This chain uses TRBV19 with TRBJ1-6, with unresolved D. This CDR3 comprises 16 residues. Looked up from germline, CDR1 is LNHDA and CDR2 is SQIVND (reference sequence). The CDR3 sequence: CASREIGIGRDSPLHF. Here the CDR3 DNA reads TGTGCCAGTAGGGAGATTGGAATAGGGCGTGATTCACCTCTCCACTTT.

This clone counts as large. CDR3 amino acids: CASSYEGEQYF. The CDR3 DNA follows: TGTGCCAGCAGTTACGAGGGGGAGCAGTACTTC. The V gene is TRBV6-5, the J gene TRBJ2-7; the D gene could be TRBD1 or TRBD2 (5 bases each). Germline values: CDR1 MNHEY, CDR2 SVGAGI. The V end was cut by 2 bases, the J end by 7 bases, with 6 bases between. The CDR3 runs to 11 residues.